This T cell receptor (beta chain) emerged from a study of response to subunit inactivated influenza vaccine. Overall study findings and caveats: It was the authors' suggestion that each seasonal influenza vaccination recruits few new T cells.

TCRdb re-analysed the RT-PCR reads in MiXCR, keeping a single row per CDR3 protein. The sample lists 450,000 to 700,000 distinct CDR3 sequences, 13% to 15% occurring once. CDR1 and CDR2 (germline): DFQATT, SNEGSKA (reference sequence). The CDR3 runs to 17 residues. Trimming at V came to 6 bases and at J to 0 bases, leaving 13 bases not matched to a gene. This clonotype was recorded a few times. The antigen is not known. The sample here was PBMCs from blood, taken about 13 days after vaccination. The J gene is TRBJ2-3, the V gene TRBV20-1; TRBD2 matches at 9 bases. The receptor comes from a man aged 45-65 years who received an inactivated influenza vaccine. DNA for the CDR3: TGCAGTGCGCGGGGGATTATTAGCGGGGGTAGCACAGATACGCAGTATTTT. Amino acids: CSARGIISGGSTDTQYF.